What follows are 24 T cell receptor beta chains derived from one specimen sequenced in a study of blood T cell repertoires in COVID-19. Data came from immunoSEQ multiplex PCR; TCRdb stores just in-frame clones and leaves some out. The table records about 70,000 clones, approximately 80% of them present only once. Sequencing was carried out using peripheral blood. The origin of the receptors is a man aged 70-80 years who had recovered from COVID-19.

The V gene is TRBV6-5, the J gene TRBJ2-4; TRBD1 matches at 10 bases. Germline CDR1 is MNHEY and CDR2 is SVGAGI. J was trimmed by 4 bases and V by 2 bases; bases with no gene match: 5. The CDR3 is 16 residues long. The CDR3 spells CASSYGPGQGKNIQYF. In DNA, the CDR3 is TGTGCCAGCAGTTACGGTCCGGGACAGGGGAAAAACATTCAGTACTTC.

The chain links TRBV7-9 to TRBJ2-7, with 8 bases fitting TRBD1. V was pared by 5 bases and J by 3 bases, with 9 bases of the junction left unmatched. The CDR3 has 15 residues. CDR1 and CDR2 (germline): SEHNR, FQNEAQ (reference sequence). CDR3 sequence: CASSLTTGANYEQYF. The DNA of the CDR3 is TGTGCCAGCAGCCTAACGACAGGGGCGAACTACGAGCAGTACTTC.

This clone was observed a handful of times. The chain combines TRBV5-1 with TRBJ1-6; D gene uncertain. The V gene lost 0 bases and the J gene lost 8 bases, with 12 bases spanning the gap. CDR3 length: 15 amino acids. CDR1 and CDR2 (germline): SGHRS, YFSETQ. CDR3 loop: CASSLDGQRDSPLHF. CDR3 DNA sequence: TGCGCCAGCAGCTTGGATGGGCAGAGGGATTCACCCCTCCACTTT.

J is TRBJ2-1 and V is TRBV5-6, with D possibly TRBD1 on 6 matching bases. The CDR3 is 15 amino acids. CDR1 SGHDT and CDR2 YYEEEE come from the germline V gene. Deletions cut 4 bases from V and 4 bases from J, with 15 bases between. In DNA, the CDR3 is TGTGCCAGCAGCCCCGGGGTGGACAGATACAATGAGCAGTTCTTC. Amino acids: CASSPGVDRYNEQFF. Full variable domain (rest looked up from reference TRBV5-6 and TRBJ2-1): DAGVTQSPTHLIKTRGQQVTLRCSPKSGHDTVSWYQQALGQGPQFIFQYYEEEERQRGNFPDRFSGHQFPNYSSELNVNALLLGDSALYLCASSPGVDRYNEQFFGPGTRLTVL.

The chain couples TRBV28 to TRBJ2-3, with 9 nucleotides matching TRBD2. In germline, CDR1 is MDHEN, CDR2 SYDVKM. The J segment lost 5 bases and the V segment lost 7 bases, leaving 10 bases of the junction unmatched. The length of the CDR3 is 15 residues. The CDR3: CASKLAGGPRDTQYF. The CDR3 region has the DNA TGTGCCAGCAAGTTGGCGGGAGGGCCGAGAGATACGCAGTATTTT.

The rearrangement uses TRBV7-9 and TRBJ2-5; 9 bases agree with TRBD2. The germline V gene encodes CDR1 SEHNR and CDR2 FQNEAQ (reference sequence). The CDR3 is 16 amino acids. The J segment lost 3 bases and the V segment lost 2 bases, leaving 7 bases of the junction unmatched. The CDR3 sequence: CASSLIGGGAEETQYF. For the CDR3, the DNA is TGTGCCAGCAGCTTAATTGGCGGGGGGGCCGAAGAGACCCAGTACTTC.

V usage is TRBV5-1 and J usage is TRBJ2-1; 11 nucleotides match TRBD1. Germline V lookup: CDR1 SGHRS, CDR2 YFSETQ. This CDR3 region has 21 residues. The J segment lost 3 bases and the V segment lost 4 bases, leaving 21 bases of the junction unmatched. The CDR3 region has the DNA TGCGCCAGCAGCCACACGGACGACAAACAACCGGGACAGGGGGACTACAATGAGCAGTTCTTC. It is translated as CASSHTDDKQPGQGDYNEQFF.

The gene calls are TRBV4-3 and TRBJ2-1; D uncertain. This CDR3 region has 12 residues. Trimming removed 1 base from V and 9 bases from J, with 7 bases in between. The germline CDR1 and CDR2 sequences are LGHNA and YSLEER. The CDR3 loop reads CASSQGSGEQFF. Here the CDR3 DNA reads TGCGCCAGCAGCCAAGGGTCAGGTGAGCAGTTCTTC.

The chain joins TRBV6-5 to TRBJ2-5; 7 bases map to TRBD1. The CDR3 is 15 residues long. Losses at the gene ends were 6 bases for V and 1 base for J; bases not matched to a gene: 8. From germline, CDR1 is MNHEY and CDR2 SVGAGI. The CDR3 here is CASRLTGLSQETQYF. CDR3 coding DNA: TGTGCCAGCAGACTGACAGGGTTGAGCCAAGAGACCCAGTACTTC.

The chain employs TRBV28 and TRBJ2-1; 12 nucleotides match TRBD1. CDR3 length: 15 amino acids. Per the germline V gene, CDR1 is MDHEN and CDR2 is SYDVKM. V trimming: 6 bases; J trimming: 8 bases; junction bases outside the gene matches: 8. In nucleotides, the CDR3 is TGTGCCAGCAGCGAAGCCGGGACAGGGGGCGATGAGCAGTTCTTC. Amino acid sequence: CASSEAGTGGDEQFF.

This rearrangement joins TRBV19 to TRBJ1-5; possibly TRBD1 for D (6 bases). CDR3 size: 16 residues. V was cut by 6 bases and J by 1 base, with 16 bases left in between. Germline V gene sequence: CDR1 LNHDA, CDR2 SQIVND (reference sequence). The CDR3 region is CASRLEGGVSNQPQHF. The DNA for the CDR3 is TGTGCCAGTAGGCTTGAGGGGGGGGTAAGCAATCAGCCCCAGCATTTT.

This rearrangement joins TRBV6-4 to TRBJ1-2; 7 bases agree with TRBD1. J was trimmed by 2 bases and V by 2 bases; bases with no gene match: 2. CDR1 is MRHNA and CDR2 is SNTAGT in the germline V gene. The length of the CDR3 is 14 residues. The CDR3 is CASSDDRENYGYTF. CDR3 in DNA: TGTGCCAGCAGTGACGACAGGGAGAACTATGGCTACACCTTC.

This chain connects TRBV11-2 to TRBJ2-5, with 9 bases fitting TRBD2. Germline-derived CDR1 and CDR2 are SGHAT and FQNNGV. With 5 bases clipped from V and 5 bases from J, the junction kept 12 bases outside the gene matches. This CDR3 has 16 residues. The CDR3 region is CASSPTRGTSWETQYF. In nucleotides, the CDR3 is TGTGCCAGCAGCCCCACCCGCGGGACTAGCTGGGAGACCCAGTACTTC.

This chain uses TRBV19 with TRBJ2-3; 7 bases line up with TRBD1. There are 15 residues in the CDR3. Germline-derived CDR1 and CDR2 are LNHDA and SQIVND (reference sequence). Losses at the gene ends were 4 bases for V and 0 bases for J; bases not matched to a gene: 4. The chain's CDR3 is CASSTDRASTDTQYF. The CDR3 DNA sequence: TGTGCCAGTAGTACCGACAGGGCTAGCACAGATACGCAGTATTTT.

This clone appeared once. The CDR3 loop is CAWLQGGASPLHF. The CDR3 nucleotides are TGTGCCTGGCTACAGGGTGGCGCATCACCCCTCCACTTT. This sequence joins TRBV30 and TRBJ1-6; D possibly corresponds to TRBD1 (6 bases). This CDR3 region has 13 residues. Trimming left V 5 bases short and J 10 bases short, with 15 bases between. Germline CDR1 GTSNPN, CDR2 SVGIG (reference sequence). Using reference TRBV30 and TRBJ1-6 for the parts outside the CDR3, the full variable domain is SQTIHQWPATLVQPVGSPLSLECTVEGTSNPNLYWYRQAAGRGLQLLFYSVGIGQISSEVPQNLSASRPQDRQFILSSKKLLLSDSGFYLCAWLQGGASPLHFGNGTRLTVT.

The chain has TRBV6-2 or TRBV6-3 and TRBJ2-6, with 8 nucleotides matching TRBD2. The J segment lost 0 bases and the V segment lost 2 bases, leaving 12 bases of the junction unmatched. In germline, CDR1 is MNHEY, CDR2 SVGEGT. CDR3 length: 20 amino acids. The CDR3 sequence is CASSYIAGGVVHSGANVLTF. The CDR3 region has the DNA TGTGCCAGCAGTTACATTGCGGGGGGAGTAGTACACTCTGGGGCCAACGTCCTGACTTTC.

The count of this clone is one. V gene TRBV19 combines with J gene TRBJ1-2, with 7 bases that match TRBD1. Germline V gives CDR1 LNHDA, CDR2 SQIVND (reference sequence). This CDR3 has 16 residues. V was pared by 5 bases and J by 0 bases, with 9 bases of the junction left unmatched. The CDR3, as DNA: TGTGCCAGTAGTGGACAGGCTCCTTGGGCTAACTATGGCTACACCTTC. Protein product: CASSGQAPWANYGYTF.

The sample holds one count of this clone. V gene TRBV7-2 combines with J gene TRBJ1-6; 8 nucleotides match TRBD1. Germline V gene sequence: CDR1 SGHTA, CDR2 FQGNSA. The CDR3 covers 14 residues. The junction had 5 bases not matched to a gene; V was cut back by 5 bases and J by 8 bases. The CDR3, as DNA: TGTGCCAGCAGCCAGGACAGGGTCCATTCACCCCTCCACTTT. Amino acid sequence: CASSQDRVHSPLHF. Full variable domain (missing parts from reference TRBV7-2 and TRBJ1-6): GAGVSQSPSNKVTEKGKDVELRCDPISGHTALYWYRQSLGQGLEFLIYFQGNSAPDKSGLPSDRFSAERTGGSVSTLTIQRTQQEDSAVYLCASSQDRVHSPLHFGNGTRLTVT.

V usage is TRBV20-1 and J usage is TRBJ1-5; tentatively, D is TRBD1 (6 bases). The CDR3 has 11 residues. Per germline, CDR1 DFQATT and CDR2 SNEGSKA (reference sequence). Trimming pared 7 bases from V and 7 bases from J, leaving 11 bases between. In DNA, the CDR3 is TGCAGTGAATGGGGGGGCCAGCCCCAGCATTTT. It specifies CSEWGGQPQHF.

The chain joins TRBV5-1 to TRBJ2-7; 7 bases agree with TRBD2. There are 14 residues in the CDR3. The germline V gene encodes CDR1 SGHRS and CDR2 YFSETQ. Trimming cost V 1 base and J 3 bases; bases outside gene matches: 4. CDR3 sequence reads: CASSLSGGGYEQYF. The CDR3 DNA reads as TGCGCCAGCAGCTTGTCGGGGGGAGGCTACGAGCAGTACTTC.

This chain uses TRBV6-1 with TRBJ1-2, with 10 bases aligning to TRBD1. There are 15 residues in the CDR3. V was pared by 2 bases and J by 13 bases, with 13 bases of the junction left unmatched. The germline CDR1 and CDR2 sequences are MNHNS and SASEGT. DNA of the CDR3: TGTGCCAGCAGTGAAAATCTAATCGGGACAGGGGTATTCACCTTC. This encodes CASSENLIGTGVFTF.

The chain employs TRBV6-5 and TRBJ1-2; 7 bases agree with TRBD1. The germline V gene encodes CDR1 MNHEY and CDR2 SVGAGI. The CDR3 runs 15 residues. V was clipped by 0 bases and J by 4 bases; unmatched bases: 5. The CDR3 region is CASSYSRQGGYGYTF. The DNA of the CDR3 is TGTGCCAGCAGTTACTCGCGACAGGGCGGCTATGGCTACACCTTC.

This chain uses TRBV4-3 with TRBJ2-1; 10 bases are shared with TRBD2. The CDR3 is 18 amino acids. The junction had 11 bases not matched to a gene; V was cut back by 1 base and J by 5 bases. Germline CDR1 LGHNA, CDR2 YSLEER. The CDR3 region is CASSQVLASGRGHNEQFF. The CDR3 nucleotides read TGCGCCAGCAGCCAAGTCTTGGCGAGCGGGAGGGGACACAATGAGCAGTTCTTC.

The chain is built from TRBV11-2 and TRBJ2-2; D may be TRBD2 (6 bases). CDR1 is SGHAT, CDR2 FQNNGV, per germline. The ends were cut back, 0 bases at V and 5 bases at J, with 7 bases in the middle. This CDR3 contains 14 residues. Here the CDR3 reads CASSLDRGTGELFF. CDR3 DNA sequence: TGTGCCAGCAGCTTAGATCGGGGGACCGGGGAGCTGTTTTTT.